This T cell receptor beta chain was captured by sequencing in a study of T cells after yellow fever vaccination. At the level of the study: Fractions with few cells were prepared using SMART-Seq v4 Ultra Low Input. Study observations and caveats: CD4 and CD8 compartments shared a small share of clonotypes. Though weaker, the secondary response peaked faster, on day 5 versus 15.

TCRdb reanalysed the 5' RACE reads using MiXCR and keeps one entry per CDR3 protein. Here the sample spans some 560,000 distinct CDR3 sequences, 19% being singletons. The CDR3 loop spans 16 amino acids. Trimming at V came to 5 bases and at J to 8 bases, leaving 7 bases not matched to a gene. Germline lookup yields CDR1 SGHAT and CDR2 FQNNGV. In this sample, this clonotype turned up a few times. What it binds is unknown. This TCR was sampled from a man aged 30-40 years who received the YFV17D yellow fever vaccine. V gene TRBV11-2 combines with J gene TRBJ2-1; 15 bases fit TRBD2. This specimen consisted of PBMCs, obtained 15 days after the yellow fever booster vaccination. As DNA, the CDR3 is TGTGCCAGCAGCCGGACTAGCGGGAGGGTATTGGATGAGCAGTTCTTC. Its translation is CASSRTSGRVLDEQFF.